One sample yielded the 2 T cell receptor beta chains listed below, sequenced in a study of blood T cells in healthy people across ages. Using a J-beta primer mix together with a sample-barcoded 5' primer, a second PCR was run for about 6 to 12 cycles. TCRdb called the 5' RACE reads again in MiXCR, with one record for every CDR3 protein. This repertoire shows roughly 1 million distinct CDR3 sequences, approximately 25% found once; its top ten account for about 0.8%. These same records also appear under a second study, on T cells of mothers and their children.

The specimen sequenced was blood. Source of these receptors: a girl aged 2 to 9 in good health.

This clonotype was found a few times. This rearrangement joins TRBV7-9 to TRBJ1-2; D ambiguous. The CDR3 runs to 17 residues. Trimming cost V 3 bases and J 1 base, with 18 bases left between them. Per germline, CDR1 SEHNR and CDR2 FQNEAQ (reference sequence). CDR3 protein: CASSLAYRPSYNYGYTF. In DNA form, the CDR3 reads TGTGCCAGCAGCTTGGCCTACCGGCCCTCCTATAACTATGGCTACACCTTC.

This clonotype was seen only a few times. Just one base apart from a much larger clone, this may be a read error. The chain is built from TRBV9 and TRBJ2-5; weak D call: TRBD2 (5 bases). The closer fit of TRBJ2-1 to the DNA end suggests the J call may be wrong. Germline V gene data show CDR1 as SGDLS and CDR2 as YYNGEE. The CDR3 length is 13 residues. The CDR3 loop is CAGSPPHSDEQFF. CDR3 coding DNA: TGTGCCGGCAGCCCGCCACATAGCGATGAGCAGTTCTTC.